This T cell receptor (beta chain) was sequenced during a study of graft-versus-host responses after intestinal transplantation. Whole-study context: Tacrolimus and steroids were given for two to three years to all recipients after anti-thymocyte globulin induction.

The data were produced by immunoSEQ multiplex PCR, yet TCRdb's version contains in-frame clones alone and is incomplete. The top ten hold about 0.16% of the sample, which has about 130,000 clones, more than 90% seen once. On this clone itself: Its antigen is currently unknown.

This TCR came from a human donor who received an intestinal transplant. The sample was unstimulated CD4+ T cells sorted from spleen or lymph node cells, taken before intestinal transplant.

For the CDR3, the DNA is TGTGCCAGCAGTTACGAGGACAGGGGGGAGACCCAGTACTTC. Translation gives CASSYEDRGETQYF. The J gene is TRBJ2-5, the V gene TRBV6-5, with 10 bases fitting TRBD1. CDR1 is MNHEY and CDR2 is SVGAGI in the germline V gene. Trimming cost V 2 bases and J 5 bases; bases outside gene matches: 2. The CDR3 has 14 residues.